This TCR beta chain was captured by sequencing in a study of blood T cell repertoires in COVID-19. Whole-study context: PBMCs, B-cell-depleted T cells, or T cells provided the cDNA or gDNA that made up the material.

TCRdb's copy holds only in-frame clones and misses some; the assay was immunoSEQ multiplex PCR. Altogether more than 250,000 clones are present, approximately 89% being singletons, with the ten largest covering approximately 5.3%. Enrollees, about 18 to 90 years old, lived in 20 to 25 US areas. Recovered participants had two consecutive negative NP/OP PCR tests, healthcare professional clearance, or symptom resolution. CDR3 length: 11 amino acids. The ends were cut back, 3 bases at V and 4 bases at J, with 6 bases in the middle. Germline CDR1 reads SQVTM; CDR2 reads ANQGSEA. Material for sequencing was PBMCs or T cells enriched from blood (not recorded which). The receptor was isolated from a woman in her twenties or thirties who had recovered from COVID-19. The gene calls are TRBV29-1 and TRBJ1-2; no reliable D call. This CDR3 reads CSVDVVYGYTF. In nucleotides, the CDR3 is TGCAGCGTTGATGTAGTCTATGGCTACACCTTC.